The 2 T cell receptor beta chains below were found in one sample sequenced in a study of T-cell reconstitution after alpha-beta-depleted transplantation in children. It was with unique molecular identifiers that the TCRbeta library was prepared. Via MiXCR, TCRdb re-called the PCR reads, giving one row per CDR3 protein. The sample lists about 27,000 distinct CDR3 sequences, roughly 6% occurring once. The sample here was PBMCs, mostly from graft donor cells, taken 180 days after TCRalphabeta/CD19-depleted stem cell transplant. Receptor source: a male patient younger than 18 who had a stem cell transplant for acute myeloid leukemia, so the T cells may come from the graft donor.

This clonotype was recorded at least ten times. The CDR3 coding sequence is TGTGCCAGCAGCCGCGGGGGCCTGACCTACGAGCAGTACTTC. This translates into CASSRGGLTYEQYF. The chain joins TRBV14 to TRBJ2-7; tentative D call: TRBD2 (7 bases). The V end lost 4 bases, the J end lost 2 bases, and 12 bases lay between the germline ends. This CDR3 spans 14 amino acids. Germline V gene lookup returns CDR1 SGHDN and CDR2 FVKESK.

This clonotype appeared many times. The rearrangement joins TRBV6-1 to TRBJ1-4, with TRBD1 identical over 9 bases. Germline V gene lookup returns CDR1 MNHNS and CDR2 SASEGT. CDR3 length: 15 residues. V was clipped by 6 bases and J by 4 bases; unmatched bases: 6. CDR3 in DNA: TGTGCCAGCAGACCGGGACAGGGCGTTAATGAAAAACTGTTTTTT. Translated: CASRPGQGVNEKLFF.